This T cell receptor beta chain was retrieved from a study of blood T cell repertoires in COVID-19. Method: immunoSEQ multiplex PCR; TCRdb's copy keeps in-frame clones and lacks some. This table has roughly 95,000 clones, approximately 81% appearing once. V lost 4 bases to trimming and J lost 5 bases; unmatched junction nucleotides: 11. The CDR3 sequence is 16 residues long. Looked up from germline, CDR1 is SGHNT and CDR2 is YYREEE (reference sequence). This sequence joins TRBV5-4 and TRBJ2-5; TRBD2 matches at 10 bases. The receptor's source is a man between 60 and 70 years old with acute or convalescent COVID-19. Sequencing was carried out using peripheral blood. The CDR3: CASSNPKRGGGETQYF. In DNA form, the CDR3 reads TGTGCCAGCAGCAATCCCAAGCGGGGGGGCGGGGAGACCCAGTACTTC.